The entry below gives a single TCR beta chain sequence along with its context. This sample was included in a study of cytomegalovirus exposure and HLA in healthy donors. V shed 5 bases, J shed 1 base, and the junction held 4 bases outside the gene matches. The CDR3 covers 15 residues. CDR1 and CDR2 (germline): SEHNR, FQNEAQ (reference sequence). The PCR was carried out with 60 Vbeta primers and 13 Jbeta primers. The table came from immunoSEQ multiplex PCR; TCRdb's copy has only in-frame clones and leaves some out. The sample records over 150,000 clones, more than 60% being singletons. Healthy donors of bone marrow made up the group.

Sequencing input: PBMCs. The source of this sequence is a male donor in good health and CMV-seronegative. This chain joins TRBV7-9 and TRBJ2-5; 10 nucleotides match TRBD2. Written as DNA, the CDR3 is TGTGCCAGCAGCCAAGAGCGGGGGGGCCAAGAGACCCAGTACTTC. It encodes CASSQERGGQETQYF.